The clone carrying this T cell receptor (beta chain) was seen ten or more times. Its specificity is unknown. The data were taken from a study of early T cells in non-severe SARS-CoV-2 infection. From germline, CDR1 is SGHRS and CDR2 YFSETQ. With 3 bases clipped from V and 3 bases from J, the junction kept 9 bases outside the gene matches. This CDR3 is 17 amino acids long. Broader study findings: Lookups in VDJdb leaned toward anti-spike CD8 responses and missed private and CD4 specificities.

cDNA molecules, individually, were tagged with unique molecular identifiers. TCRdb fed the 5' RACE reads into MiXCR, producing one record per CDR3 protein. In the table there are 66,000 or so distinct CDR3 sequences, around 13% of which are singletons. The clonotype comes from an adult who was a healthcare worker with PCR-confirmed SARS-CoV-2 infection or an uninfected control (not recorded which). Material: whole blood. The V and J genes are TRBV5-1 and TRBJ2-7; 13 positions match TRBD2. CDR3: CASSSGTSGISFYEQYF. The DNA of the CDR3 is TGCGCCAGCAGCTCCGGGACTAGCGGGATTAGTTTCTACGAGCAGTACTTC.